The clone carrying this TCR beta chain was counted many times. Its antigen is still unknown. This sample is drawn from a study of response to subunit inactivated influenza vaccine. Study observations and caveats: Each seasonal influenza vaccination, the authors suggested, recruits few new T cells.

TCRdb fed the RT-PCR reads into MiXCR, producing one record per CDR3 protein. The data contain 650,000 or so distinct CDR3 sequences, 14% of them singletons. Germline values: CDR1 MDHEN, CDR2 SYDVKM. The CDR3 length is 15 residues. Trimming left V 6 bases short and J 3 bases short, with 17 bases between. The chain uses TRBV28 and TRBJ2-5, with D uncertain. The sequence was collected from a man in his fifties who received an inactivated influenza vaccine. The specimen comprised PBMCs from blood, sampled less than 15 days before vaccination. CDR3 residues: CASSQNRLRKETQYF. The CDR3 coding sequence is TGTGCCAGCAGCCAGAACCGGCTTAGAAAAGAGACCCAGTACTTC.